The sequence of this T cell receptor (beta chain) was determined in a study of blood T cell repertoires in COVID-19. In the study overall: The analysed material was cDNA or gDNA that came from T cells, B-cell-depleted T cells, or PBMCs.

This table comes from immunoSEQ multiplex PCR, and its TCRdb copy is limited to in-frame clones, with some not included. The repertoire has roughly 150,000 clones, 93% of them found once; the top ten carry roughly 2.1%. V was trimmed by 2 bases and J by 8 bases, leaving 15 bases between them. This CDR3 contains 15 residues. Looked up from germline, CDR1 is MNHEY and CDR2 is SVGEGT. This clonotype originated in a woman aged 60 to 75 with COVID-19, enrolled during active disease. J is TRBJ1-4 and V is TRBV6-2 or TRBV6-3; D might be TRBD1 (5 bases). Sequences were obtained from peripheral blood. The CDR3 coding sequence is TGTGCCAGCAGTTACCCGACAGACCCGGAGGAAAAACTGTTTTTT. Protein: CASSYPTDPEEKLFF.